This T cell receptor beta chain was captured by sequencing in a study of blood T cell repertoires in COVID-19. The CDR3 runs 17 residues. From germline, CDR1 is SGHNT and CDR2 YYREEE (reference sequence). Deletions cut 2 bases from V and 3 bases from J, with 17 bases between. Using immunoSEQ multiplex PCR, the repertoire was profiled, and TCRdb retains in-frame clones only, with some absent. This table has approximately 280,000 clones, around nine tenths appearing once. Material for sequencing was PBMCs or T cells enriched from blood (not recorded which). This chain joins TRBV5-4 and TRBJ1-4; tentatively, D is TRBD1 (6 bases). This TCR was sampled from a woman aged 18-29 years who had recovered from COVID-19. CDR3 protein: CASSFIRGGRANEKLFF. DNA of the CDR3: TGTGCCAGCAGCTTCATCCGTGGGGGCAGAGCTAATGAAAAACTGTTTTTT.